One and the same sample provided the 14 T cell receptor beta chains below, sequenced in a study of identical twins. A single record per CDR3 protein comes from TCRdb applying MiXCR to the 5' RACE reads. The data show roughly 570,000 distinct CDR3 sequences, with around a tenth seen just once and around 3.2% held by the top ten. These same records also appear under a second study, on yellow fever vaccine responses in identical twins.

Sample: PBMCs. These receptors came from a woman aged 18-29 years in good health.

The J gene is TRBJ2-7, the V gene TRBV20-1, with 8 bases matching TRBD2. The CDR3 length is 13 residues. Germline-derived CDR1 and CDR2 are DFQATT and SNEGSKA (reference sequence). V lost 4 bases to trimming and J lost 0 bases; unmatched junction nucleotides: 2. The CDR3 is CSAKAGGSYEQYF. DNA for the CDR3: TGCAGTGCTAAGGCGGGAGGCTCCTACGAGCAGTACTTC.

Ten or more counts support this clonotype. The rearrangement links TRBV4-3 to TRBJ2-1; D unclear. CDR3 length equals 17 residues. Germline V gene sequence: CDR1 LGHNA, CDR2 YSLEER. The V end was cut by 0 bases, the J end by 3 bases, with 15 bases between. Here the CDR3 reads CASSQDRSDQHYNEQFF. CDR3 in DNA: TGCGCCAGCAGCCAAGATCGCAGTGACCAACACTACAATGAGCAGTTCTTC.

The CDR3 DNA reads as TGCGCCAGCAGCCAAGAAGATTCAGGGAGCTCCTATAATTCACCCCTCCACTTT. Its protein product is CASSQEDSGSSYNSPLHF. The chain employs TRBV4-3 and TRBJ1-6, with a possible D match to TRBD1 (5 bases). Looked up from germline, CDR1 is LGHNA and CDR2 is YSLEER. CDR3 length equals 18 residues. V lost 0 bases and J 0 bases, leaving 12 bases between the germline ends.

This clonotype was picked up many times. The chain is built from TRBV12-3 or TRBV12-4 and TRBJ2-3; 8 positions match TRBD1. The CDR3 has 15 residues. V was pared by 6 bases and J by 1 base, with 6 bases of the junction left unmatched. CDR3 in amino acids: CASSTPGQGTDTQYF. DNA of the CDR3: TGTGCCAGCAGCACGCCGGGACAGGGCACAGATACGCAGTATTTT.

The chain carries TRBV9 and TRBJ1-1; D unclear. Deletions cut 0 bases from V and 7 bases from J, with 7 bases between. This CDR3 has 12 residues. Germline-derived CDR1 and CDR2 are SGDLS and YYNGEE. The DNA for the CDR3 is TGTGCCAGCAGCGTAGATTATGGTGAAGCTTTCTTT. Translation: CASSVDYGEAFF.

V gene TRBV11-2 combines with J gene TRBJ2-5; TRBD1 might be the D (6 bases). The CDR3 is made up of 14 amino acids. Germline CDR1 and CDR2: SGHAT and FQNNGV. V was shortened by 6 bases and J by 5 bases, with 16 bases between the two germline ends. The CDR3 loop is CASRPVWGRETQYF. The CDR3 DNA sequence: TGTGCCAGCAGACCAGTGTGGGGGCGGGAGACCCAGTACTTC.

This clonotype was counted many times. The chain is built from TRBV12-3 or TRBV12-4 and TRBJ1-6, with D hard to call. Between the trimmed V and J ends, which lost 5 bases and 14 bases, there was a span of 22 bases. The CDR3 has 15 amino acids. The CDR3 bases are TGTGCCAGCAGTCCCCTCAGTCTACTGGGAGGAACCCTCCACTTT. This encodes CASSPLSLLGGTLHF.

This clonotype was counted at least ten times. This chain joins TRBV10-3 and TRBJ2-5; 13 nucleotides line up with TRBD2. The CDR3 consists of 17 residues. CDR1 ENHRY and CDR2 SYGVKD come from the germline V gene. V was clipped by 4 bases and J by 1 base; unmatched bases: 6. CDR3 sequence reads: CAISGGLAGESQETQYF. The CDR3 DNA is TGTGCCATCAGTGGAGGACTAGCGGGAGAAAGCCAAGAGACCCAGTACTTC.

This clonotype was recorded at least ten times. The chain combines TRBV7-9 with TRBJ2-7, with 7 bases aligning to TRBD2. CDR3 size: 15 residues. Germline V gene lookup returns CDR1 SEHNR and CDR2 FQNEAQ (reference sequence). Trimming removed 5 bases from V and 1 base from J; junction bases left unmatched: 8. This chain's CDR3 is CASSLWKAGSYEQYF. In DNA, the CDR3 is TGTGCCAGCAGCCTCTGGAAAGCGGGGTCCTACGAGCAGTACTTC.

This clonotype was picked up many times. One end of the junction is discordant with germline, which a read error may explain. The chain carries TRBV10-3 and TRBJ2-7; 9 positions agree with TRBD1. Per germline, CDR1 ENHRY and CDR2 SYGVKD. The CDR3 is 15 amino acids. This CDR3 reads CAIRRTGGASYEQYF. CDR3 bases: TGTGCCATCAGGAGAACAGGGGGCGCTTCCTATGAGCAGTACTTC.

The chain is built from TRBV5-6 and TRBJ1-6; D gene ambiguous. V was shortened by 3 bases and J by 0 bases, with 16 bases between the two germline ends. The CDR3 has 18 amino acids. Germline V gene sequence: CDR1 SGHDT, CDR2 YYEEEE. DNA for the CDR3: TGTGCCAGCAGCTCTATCGTAGACCAGAGCTCCTATAATTCACCCCTCCACTTT. Protein product: CASSSIVDQSSYNSPLHF.

This chain links TRBV28 with TRBJ2-3; 13 bases fit TRBD2. V gave up 6 bases and J gave up 0 bases; unmatched junction bases: 3. CDR1 and CDR2 from the germline V gene are MDHEN and SYDVKM. There are 16 residues in the CDR3. The CDR3 protein is CASRLAGGRSTDTQYF. The CDR3 nucleotides are TGTGCCAGCAGACTAGCGGGAGGGCGTAGCACAGATACGCAGTATTTT. The full variable domain, completed using reference TRBV28 and TRBJ2-3, is DVKVTQSSRYLVKRTGEKVFLECVQDMDHENMFWYRQDPGLGLRLIYFSYDVKMKEKGDIPEGYSVSREKKERFSLILESASTNQTSMYLCASRLAGGRSTDTQYFGPGTRLTVL.

The V and J genes are TRBV7-6 and TRBJ2-5, with 7 nucleotides matching TRBD1. CDR3 size: 16 residues. Germline CDR1 is SGHVS and CDR2 is FNYEAQ. Germline trimming cut 1 base from V and 4 bases from J; bases unmatched to any gene: 9. CDR3 sequence: CASSLDVGGPGETQYF. The CDR3 coding sequence is TGTGCCAGCAGCTTAGACGTAGGGGGCCCGGGAGAGACCCAGTACTTC.

This clonotype occurred many times. The chain carries TRBV5-1 and TRBJ1-1; 8 bases are shared with TRBD1. CDR1 and CDR2 from the germline V gene are SGHRS and YFSETQ. The CDR3 totals 14 residues. V lost 4 bases and J lost 2; bases outside the gene matches: 4. Here the CDR3 DNA reads TGCGCCAGCAGCGTGACAGGGGATAACACTGAAGCTTTCTTT. Translation: CASSVTGDNTEAFF.